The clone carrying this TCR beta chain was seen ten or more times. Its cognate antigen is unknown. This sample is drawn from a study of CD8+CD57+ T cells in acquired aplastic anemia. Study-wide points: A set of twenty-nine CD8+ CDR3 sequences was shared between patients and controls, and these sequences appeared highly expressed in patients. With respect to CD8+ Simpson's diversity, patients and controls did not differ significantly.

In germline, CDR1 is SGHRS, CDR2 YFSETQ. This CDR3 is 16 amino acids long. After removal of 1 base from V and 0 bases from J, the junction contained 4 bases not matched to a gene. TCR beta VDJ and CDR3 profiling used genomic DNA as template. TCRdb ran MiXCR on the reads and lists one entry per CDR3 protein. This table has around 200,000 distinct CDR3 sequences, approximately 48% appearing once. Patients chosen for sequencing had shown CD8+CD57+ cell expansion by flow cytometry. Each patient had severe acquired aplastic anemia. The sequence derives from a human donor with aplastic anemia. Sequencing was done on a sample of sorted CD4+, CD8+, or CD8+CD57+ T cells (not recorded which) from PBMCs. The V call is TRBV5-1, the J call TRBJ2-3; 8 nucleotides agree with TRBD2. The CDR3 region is CASSLRASGSTDTQYF. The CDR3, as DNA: TGCGCCAGCAGCTTGAGGGCTAGCGGGAGCACAGATACGCAGTATTTT.